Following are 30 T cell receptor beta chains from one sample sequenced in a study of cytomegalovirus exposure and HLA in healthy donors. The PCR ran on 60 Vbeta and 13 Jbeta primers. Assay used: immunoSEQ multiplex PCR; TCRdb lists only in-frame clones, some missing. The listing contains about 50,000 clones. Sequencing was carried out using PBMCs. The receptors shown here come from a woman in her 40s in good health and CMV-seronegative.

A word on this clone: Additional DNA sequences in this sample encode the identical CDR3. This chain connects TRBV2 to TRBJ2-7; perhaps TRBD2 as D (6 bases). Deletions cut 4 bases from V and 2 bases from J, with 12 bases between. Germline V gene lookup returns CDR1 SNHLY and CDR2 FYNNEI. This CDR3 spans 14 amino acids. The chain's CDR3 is CASSVGGDAYEQYF. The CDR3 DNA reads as TGTGCCAGCAGTGTAGGAGGGGATGCCTACGAGCAGTACTTC.

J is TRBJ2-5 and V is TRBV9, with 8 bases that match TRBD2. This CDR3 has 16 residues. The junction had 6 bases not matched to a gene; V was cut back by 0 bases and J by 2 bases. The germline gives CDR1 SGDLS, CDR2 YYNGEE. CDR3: CASSVGTSGKQETQYF. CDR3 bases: TGTGCCAGCAGCGTAGGAACTAGCGGAAAACAAGAGACCCAGTACTTC.

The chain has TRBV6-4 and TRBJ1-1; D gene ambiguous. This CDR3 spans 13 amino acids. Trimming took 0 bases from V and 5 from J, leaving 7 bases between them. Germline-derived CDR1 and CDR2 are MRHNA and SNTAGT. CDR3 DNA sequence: TGTGCCAGCAGTGACTCGAGTGGTACTGAAGCTTTCTTT. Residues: CASSDSSGTEAFF.

The CDR3 coding sequence is TGTGCCAGCAGCTCGGGGACAGGATTGAACACTGAAGCTTTCTTT. This codes for CASSSGTGLNTEAFF. The chain carries TRBV7-9 and TRBJ1-1; the match to TRBD1 covers 8 bases. This CDR3 contains 15 residues. CDR1 and CDR2 from the germline V gene are SEHNR and FQNEAQ (reference sequence). Losses at the gene ends were 4 bases for V and 0 bases for J; bases not matched to a gene: 4.

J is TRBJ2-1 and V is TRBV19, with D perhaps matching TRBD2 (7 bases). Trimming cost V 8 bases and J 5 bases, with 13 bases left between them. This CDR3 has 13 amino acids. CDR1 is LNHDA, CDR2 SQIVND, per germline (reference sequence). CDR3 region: CASGGGHNNEQFF. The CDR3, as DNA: TGTGCCAGTGGGGGGGGCCATAACAATGAGCAGTTCTTC.

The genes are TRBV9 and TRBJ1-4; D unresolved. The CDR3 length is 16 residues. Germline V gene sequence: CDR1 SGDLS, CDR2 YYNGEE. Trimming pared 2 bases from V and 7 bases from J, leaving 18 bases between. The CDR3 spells CASSVSREGFGEKLFF. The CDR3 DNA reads TGTGCCAGCAGCGTGTCGCGAGAGGGCTTTGGTGAAAAACTGTTTTTT.

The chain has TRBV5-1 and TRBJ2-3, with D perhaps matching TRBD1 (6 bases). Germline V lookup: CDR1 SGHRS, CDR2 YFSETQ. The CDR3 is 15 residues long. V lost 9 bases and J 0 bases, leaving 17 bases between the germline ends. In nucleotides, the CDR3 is TGCGCCACACGCATTTCAGGACAGAGCACAGATACGCAGTATTTT. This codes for CATRISGQSTDTQYF.

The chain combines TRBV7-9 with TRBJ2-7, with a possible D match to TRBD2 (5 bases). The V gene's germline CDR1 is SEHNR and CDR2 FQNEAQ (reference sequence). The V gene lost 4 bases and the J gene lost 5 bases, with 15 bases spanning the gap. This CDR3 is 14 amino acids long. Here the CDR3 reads CASSSSDSANEQYF. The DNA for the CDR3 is TGTGCCAGCAGCTCTTCGGACTCAGCGAACGAGCAGTACTTC.

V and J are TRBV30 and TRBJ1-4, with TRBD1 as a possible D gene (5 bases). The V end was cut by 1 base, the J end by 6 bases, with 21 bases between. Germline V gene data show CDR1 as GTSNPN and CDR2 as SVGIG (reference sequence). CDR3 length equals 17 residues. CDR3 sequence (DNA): TGTGCCTGGAGTGGCGGAACCTTAGAAAGGGGTGATGAAAAACTGTTTTTT. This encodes CAWSGGTLERGDEKLFF.

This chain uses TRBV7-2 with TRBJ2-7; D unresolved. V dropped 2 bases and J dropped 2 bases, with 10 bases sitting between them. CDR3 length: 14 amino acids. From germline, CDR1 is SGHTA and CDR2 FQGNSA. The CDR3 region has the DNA TGTGCCAGCAGCTTATTACTCGCGACCTACGAGCAGTACTTC. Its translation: CASSLLLATYEQYF.

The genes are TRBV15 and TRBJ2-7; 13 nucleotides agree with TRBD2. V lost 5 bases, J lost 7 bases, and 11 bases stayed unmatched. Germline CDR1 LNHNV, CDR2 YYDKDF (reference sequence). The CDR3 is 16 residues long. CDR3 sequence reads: CATSGARLAGGEEQYF. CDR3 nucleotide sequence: TGTGCCACCAGCGGGGCTAGACTAGCGGGAGGAGAAGAGCAGTACTTC.

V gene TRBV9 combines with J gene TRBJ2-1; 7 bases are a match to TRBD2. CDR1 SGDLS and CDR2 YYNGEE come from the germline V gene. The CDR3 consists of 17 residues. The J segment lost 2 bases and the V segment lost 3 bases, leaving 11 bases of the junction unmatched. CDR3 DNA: TGTGCCAGCAGCGCCTCGGGCTGGGGGGGAGCCTACAATGAGCAGTTCTTC. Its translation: CASSASGWGGAYNEQFF.

The CDR3 here is CASSIGQGADTEAFF. In DNA, the CDR3 is TGCGCCAGCAGCATCGGACAGGGGGCGGACACTGAAGCTTTCTTT. The chain uses TRBV4-1 and TRBJ1-1; 11 bases match TRBD1. The CDR3 sequence is 15 residues long. With V trimmed by 5 bases and J by 3 bases, 5 bases remained unmatched. In germline, CDR1 is MGHRA, CDR2 YSYEKL.

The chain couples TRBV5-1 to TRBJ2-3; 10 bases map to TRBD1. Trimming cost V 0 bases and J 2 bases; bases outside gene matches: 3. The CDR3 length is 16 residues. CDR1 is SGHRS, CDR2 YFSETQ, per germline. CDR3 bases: TGCGCCAGCAGCTTGGAGGGACAGGGGTCCACAGATACGCAGTATTTT. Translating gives CASSLEGQGSTDTQYF. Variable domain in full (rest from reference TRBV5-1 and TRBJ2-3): KAGVTQTPRYLIKTRGQQVTLSCSPISGHRSVSWYQQTPGQGLQFLFEYFSETQRNKGNFPGRFSGRQFSNSRSEMNVSTLELGDSALYLCASSLEGQGSTDTQYFGPGTRLTVL.

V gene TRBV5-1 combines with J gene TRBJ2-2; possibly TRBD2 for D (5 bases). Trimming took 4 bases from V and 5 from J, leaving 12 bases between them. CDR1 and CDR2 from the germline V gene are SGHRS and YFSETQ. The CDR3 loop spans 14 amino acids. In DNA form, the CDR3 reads TGCGCCAGCAGCCCGGGGAGTCTGACCGGGGAGCTGTTTTTT. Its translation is CASSPGSLTGELFF.

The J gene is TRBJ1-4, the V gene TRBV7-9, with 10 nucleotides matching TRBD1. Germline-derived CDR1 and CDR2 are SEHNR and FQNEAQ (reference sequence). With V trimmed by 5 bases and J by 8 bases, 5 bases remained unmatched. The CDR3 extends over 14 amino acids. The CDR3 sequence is CASSIDRGLEKLFF. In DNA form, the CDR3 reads TGTGCCAGCAGCATAGACAGGGGGCTAGAAAAACTGTTTTTT. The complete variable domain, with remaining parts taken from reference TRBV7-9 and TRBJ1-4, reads DTGVSQNPRHKITKRGQNVTFRCDPISEHNRLYWYRQTLGQGPEFLTYFQNEAQLEKSRLLSDRFSAERPKGSFSTLEIQRTEQGDSAMYLCASSIDRGLEKLFFGSGTQLSVL.

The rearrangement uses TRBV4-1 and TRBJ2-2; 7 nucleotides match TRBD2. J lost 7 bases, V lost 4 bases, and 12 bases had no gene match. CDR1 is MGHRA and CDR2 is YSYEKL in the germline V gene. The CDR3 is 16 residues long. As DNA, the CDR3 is TGCGCCAGCAGCCGACTAGCTGGGAGTTCTATCGGGGAGCTGTTTTTT. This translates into CASSRLAGSSIGELFF.

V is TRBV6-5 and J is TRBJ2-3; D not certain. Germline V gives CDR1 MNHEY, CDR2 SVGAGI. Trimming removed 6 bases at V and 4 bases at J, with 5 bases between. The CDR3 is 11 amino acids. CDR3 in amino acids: CASSLADTQYF. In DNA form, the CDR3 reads TGTGCCAGCAGCCTCGCAGATACGCAGTATTTT.

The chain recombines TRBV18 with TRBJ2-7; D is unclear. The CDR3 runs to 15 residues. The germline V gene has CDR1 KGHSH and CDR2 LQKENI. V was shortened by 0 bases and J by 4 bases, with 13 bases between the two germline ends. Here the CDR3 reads CASSPPSTGKYEQYF. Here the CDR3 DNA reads TGTGCCAGCTCACCACCATCAACCGGTAAATACGAGCAGTACTTC.

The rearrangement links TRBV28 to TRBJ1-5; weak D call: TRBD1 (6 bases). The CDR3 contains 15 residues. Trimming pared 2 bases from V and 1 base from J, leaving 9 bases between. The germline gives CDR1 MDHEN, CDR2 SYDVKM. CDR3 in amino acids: CASSLEQGSNQPQHF. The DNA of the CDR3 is TGTGCCAGCAGTTTAGAACAGGGAAGCAATCAGCCCCAGCATTTT. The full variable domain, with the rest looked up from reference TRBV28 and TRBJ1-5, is DVKVTQSSRYLVKRTGEKVFLECVQDMDHENMFWYRQDPGLGLRLIYFSYDVKMKEKGDIPEGYSVSREKKERFSLILESASTNQTSMYLCASSLEQGSNQPQHFGDGTRLSIL.

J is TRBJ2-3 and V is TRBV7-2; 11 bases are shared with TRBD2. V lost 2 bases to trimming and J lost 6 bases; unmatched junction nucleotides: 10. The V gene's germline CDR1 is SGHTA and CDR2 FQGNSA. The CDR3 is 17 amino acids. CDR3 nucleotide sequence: TGTGCCAGCAGCTTACTTAGACTAGCGGGAAGAGGGGATACGCAGTATTTT. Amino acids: CASSLLRLAGRGDTQYF.

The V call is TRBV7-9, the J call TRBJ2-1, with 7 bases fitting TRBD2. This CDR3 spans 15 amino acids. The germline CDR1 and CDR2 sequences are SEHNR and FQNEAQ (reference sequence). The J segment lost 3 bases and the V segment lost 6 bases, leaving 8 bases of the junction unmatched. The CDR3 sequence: CASRRGREGYNEQFF. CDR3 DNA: TGTGCCAGCAGGAGAGGAAGGGAGGGCTACAATGAGCAGTTCTTC.

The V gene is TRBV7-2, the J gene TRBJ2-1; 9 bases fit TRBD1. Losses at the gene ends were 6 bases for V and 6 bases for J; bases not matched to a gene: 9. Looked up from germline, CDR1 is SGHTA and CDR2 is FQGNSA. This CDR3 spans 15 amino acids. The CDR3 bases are TGTGCCAGCAGTTCGACAGGGGGGGCGGGCAATGAGCAGTTCTTC. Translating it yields CASSSTGGAGNEQFF.

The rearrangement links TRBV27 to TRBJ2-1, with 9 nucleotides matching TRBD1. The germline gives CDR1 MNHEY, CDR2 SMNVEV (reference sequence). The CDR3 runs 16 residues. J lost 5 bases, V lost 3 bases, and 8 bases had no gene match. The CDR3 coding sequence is TGTGCCAGCAGTTTCCTGGGACAGGGCATTGACAATGAGCAGTTCTTC. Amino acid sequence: CASSFLGQGIDNEQFF.

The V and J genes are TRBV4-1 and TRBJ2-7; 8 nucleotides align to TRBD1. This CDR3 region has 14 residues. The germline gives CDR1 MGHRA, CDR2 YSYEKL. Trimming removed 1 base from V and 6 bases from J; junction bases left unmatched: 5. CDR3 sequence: CASSQVDRGGEQYF. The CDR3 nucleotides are TGCGCCAGCAGCCAAGTCGACAGGGGAGGCGAGCAGTACTTC.

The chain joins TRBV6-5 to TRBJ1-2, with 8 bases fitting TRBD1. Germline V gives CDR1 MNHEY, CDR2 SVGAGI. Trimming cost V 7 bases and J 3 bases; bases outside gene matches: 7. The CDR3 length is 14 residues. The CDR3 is CASNPGDRYYGYTF. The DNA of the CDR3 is TGTGCCAGCAATCCCGGGGACAGGTACTATGGCTACACCTTC.

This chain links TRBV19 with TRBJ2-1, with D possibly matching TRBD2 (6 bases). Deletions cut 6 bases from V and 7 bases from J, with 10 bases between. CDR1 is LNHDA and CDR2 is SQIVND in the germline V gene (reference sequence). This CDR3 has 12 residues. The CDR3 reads CASRTRANEQFF. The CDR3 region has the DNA TGTGCCAGTAGGACTAGGGCAAATGAGCAGTTCTTC. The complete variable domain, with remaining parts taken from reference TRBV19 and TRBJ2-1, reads DGGITQSPKYLFRKEGQNVTLSCEQNLNHDAMYWYRQDPGQGLRLIYYSQIVNDFQKGDIAEGYSVSREKKESFPLTVTSAQKNPTAFYLCASRTRANEQFFGPGTRLTVL.

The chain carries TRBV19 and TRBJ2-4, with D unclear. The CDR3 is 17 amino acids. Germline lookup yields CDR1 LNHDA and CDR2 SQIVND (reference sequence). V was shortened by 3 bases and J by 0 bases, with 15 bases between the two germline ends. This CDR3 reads CASSMPQVSLAKNIQYF. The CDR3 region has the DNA TGTGCCAGTAGTATGCCCCAAGTTTCACTAGCCAAAAACATTCAGTACTTC.

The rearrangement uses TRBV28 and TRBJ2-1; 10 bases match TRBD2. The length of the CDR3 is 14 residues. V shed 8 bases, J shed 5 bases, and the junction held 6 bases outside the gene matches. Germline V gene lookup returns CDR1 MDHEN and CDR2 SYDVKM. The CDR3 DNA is TGTGCCAGCTTACTAGCGGGAACCGACAATGAGCAGTTCTTC. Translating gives CASLLAGTDNEQFF.

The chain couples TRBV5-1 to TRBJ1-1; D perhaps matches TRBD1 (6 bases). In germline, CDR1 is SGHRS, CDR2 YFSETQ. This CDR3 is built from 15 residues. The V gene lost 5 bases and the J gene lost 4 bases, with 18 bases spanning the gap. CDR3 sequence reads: CASSPLQGLVTEAFF. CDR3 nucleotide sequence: TGCGCCAGCAGTCCACTACAGGGACTAGTCACTGAAGCTTTCTTT.